The source of this T cell receptor beta chain is a study of T-cell reconstitution after alpha-beta-depleted transplantation in children. Notes on the study in general: Newly made T cells mostly supplied T-cell counts and diversity one year after transplant. Where some patients showed high TCRbeta diversity at day 60, it came from recipient T cells and thymic progenitors that had survived. It was reported that alpha-beta T cells came from several hundred expanded graft clones (about two months after transplant).

Preparation of the TCRbeta library involved a method that used unique molecular identifiers. TCRdb reanalysed the PCR reads using MiXCR and keeps one entry per CDR3 protein. This table has about 980,000 distinct CDR3 sequences, roughly 31% appearing once. V lost 0 bases, J lost 5 bases, and 8 bases stayed unmatched. CDR1 is SGHRS, CDR2 YFSETQ, per germline. This CDR3 region has 15 residues. With respect to this clonotype: Its specificity is not known.

The sequences come from PBMCs, mostly from graft donor cells, collected 360 days after TCRalphabeta/CD19-depleted stem cell transplant. The receptor was derived from a boy younger than two who had a stem cell transplant for SCID, so the T cells may come from the graft donor. The chain recombines TRBV5-1 with TRBJ2-7; 7 bases align to TRBD1. CDR3 nucleotide sequence: TGCGCCAGCAGCTTGGTACCAGGGGGATACAACGAGCAGTACTTC. This translates into CASSLVPGGYNEQYF.